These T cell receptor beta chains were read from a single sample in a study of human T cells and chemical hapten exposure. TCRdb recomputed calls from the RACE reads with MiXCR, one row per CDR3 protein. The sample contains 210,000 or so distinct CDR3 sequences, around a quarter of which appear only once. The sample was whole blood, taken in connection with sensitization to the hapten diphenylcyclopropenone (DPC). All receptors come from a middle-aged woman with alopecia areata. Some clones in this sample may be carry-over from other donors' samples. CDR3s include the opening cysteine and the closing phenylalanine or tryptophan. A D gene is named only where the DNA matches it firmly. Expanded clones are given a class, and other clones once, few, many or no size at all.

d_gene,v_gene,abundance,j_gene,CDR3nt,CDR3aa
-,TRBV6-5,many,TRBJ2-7,TGTGCCAGCAGTTACGCCCGTACCTACGAGCAGTACTTC,CASSYARTYEQYF
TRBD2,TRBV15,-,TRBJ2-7,TGTGCCACCAGCAGAGCAACGACGGGAGGTGGCGAGCAGTACTTC,CATSRATTGGGEQYF
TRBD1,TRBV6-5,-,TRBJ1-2,TGTGCCAGCAGAAATGGGGGGACAGCGATTAACTATGGCTACACCTTC,CASRNGGTAINYGYTF
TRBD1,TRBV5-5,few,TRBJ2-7,TGTGCCAGCAGTTACAGGGGTTCCGAGCAGTACTTC,CASSYRGSEQYF
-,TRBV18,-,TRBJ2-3,TGTGCCAGCTCACCGCGGGGACCCCGCGAAGATACGCAGTATTTT,CASSPRGPREDTQYF
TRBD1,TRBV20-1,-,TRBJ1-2,TGCAGTGCTGGAGCACAGGGGGAGGACAACTATGGCTACACCTTC,CSAGAQGEDNYGYTF
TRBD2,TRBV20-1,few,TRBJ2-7,TGCAGTGCTAGAGATCCACTAGCGGGCTACGAGCAGTACTTC,CSARDPLAGYEQYF
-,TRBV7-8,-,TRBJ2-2,TGTGCCAGCAGCCCACGGCTAGTCGGAACCGGGGAGCTGTTTTTT,CASSPRLVGTGELFF
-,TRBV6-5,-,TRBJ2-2,TGTGCCAGCAGTTACATCCTTGGCGGGGAGCTGTTTTTT,CASSYILGGELFF
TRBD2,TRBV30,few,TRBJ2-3,TGTGCCTGGAATTTAGCGGGAGGGAGAGCAGATACGCAGTATTTT,CAWNLAGGRADTQYF
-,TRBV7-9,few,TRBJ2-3,TGTGCCAGCGGACCGGAAGGGCCCACAGATACGCAGTATTTT,CASGPEGPTDTQYF
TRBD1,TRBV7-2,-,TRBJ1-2,TGTGCCAGCAGGACCGGACAGGGAACCGAGGGCTACACCTTC,CASRTGQGTEGYTF
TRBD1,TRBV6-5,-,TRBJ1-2,TGTGCCAGCAGTACCCGGACAGGTCTTAACTATGGCTACACCTTC,CASSTRTGLNYGYTF
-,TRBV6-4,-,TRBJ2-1,TGTGCCAGCAGTGACGGGGGCAGCTCCTACAATGAGCAGTTCTTC,CASSDGGSSYNEQFF
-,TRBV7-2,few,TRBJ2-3,TGTGCCAGCAGCTTATTAAGGACAGATACGCAGTATTTT,CASSLLRTDTQYF
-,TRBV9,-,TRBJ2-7,TGTACCAGCAGCGTAGAGATCGGCTCCTACGAGCAGTACTTC,CTSSVEIGSYEQYF
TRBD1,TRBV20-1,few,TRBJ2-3,TGCAGTGCGGATGCCAGGGGGACGCAGTATTTT,CSADARGTQYF
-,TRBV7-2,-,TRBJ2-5,TGTGCCAGCGGGACTTGGGAGACCCAGTACTTC,CASGTWETQYF
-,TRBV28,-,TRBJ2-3,TGTGCCAGCAGTGCACCCCTCGGGACTGGCGGGGACACAGATACGCAGTATTTT,CASSAPLGTGGDTDTQYF
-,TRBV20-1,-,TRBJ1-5,TGCAGTGCTAGGGGGACCCAGCGGGGGAATCAGCCCCAGCATTTT,CSARGTQRGNQPQHF
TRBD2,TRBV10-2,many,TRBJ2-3,TGCGCCAGCAGTCCCCTCGGGACTAGCGGGAACACAGATACGCAGTATTTT,CASSPLGTSGNTDTQYF
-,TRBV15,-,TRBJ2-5,TGTGCCACCAGCAGAGATGGTTTAGGGACCCAGTACTTC,CATSRDGLGTQYF
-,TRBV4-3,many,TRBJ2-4,TGCGCCAGCAGCCCGCAACACGGAGGAGCCAAAAACATTCAGTACTTC,CASSPQHGGAKNIQYF
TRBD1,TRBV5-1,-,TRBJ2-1,TGCGCCAGCAGCTTGGCGGCAGGGGGCGCGGAAGAGCAGTTCTTC,CASSLAAGGAEEQFF
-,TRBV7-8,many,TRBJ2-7,TGTGCCAGCAGCTTAGCCCATTACGAGCAGTACTTC,CASSLAHYEQYF
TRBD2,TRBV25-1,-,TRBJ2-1,TGTGCCAGCAGTGAAGGGACTAGCGGGGCCTACAATGAGCAGTTCTTC,CASSEGTSGAYNEQFF